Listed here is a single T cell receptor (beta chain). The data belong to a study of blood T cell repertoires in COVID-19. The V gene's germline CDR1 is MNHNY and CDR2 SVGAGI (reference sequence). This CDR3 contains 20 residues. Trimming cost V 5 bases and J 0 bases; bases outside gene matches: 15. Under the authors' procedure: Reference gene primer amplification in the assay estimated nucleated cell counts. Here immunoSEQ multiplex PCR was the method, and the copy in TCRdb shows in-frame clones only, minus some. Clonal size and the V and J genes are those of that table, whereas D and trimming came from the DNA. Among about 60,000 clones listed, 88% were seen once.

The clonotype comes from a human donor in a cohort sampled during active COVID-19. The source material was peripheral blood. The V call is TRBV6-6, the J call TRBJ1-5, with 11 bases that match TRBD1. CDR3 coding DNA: TGTGCCAGCAGTCCTCGGGACAGGGGGAGAGATGATTATAGCAATCAGCCCCAGCATTTT. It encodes CASSPRDRGRDDYSNQPQHF.